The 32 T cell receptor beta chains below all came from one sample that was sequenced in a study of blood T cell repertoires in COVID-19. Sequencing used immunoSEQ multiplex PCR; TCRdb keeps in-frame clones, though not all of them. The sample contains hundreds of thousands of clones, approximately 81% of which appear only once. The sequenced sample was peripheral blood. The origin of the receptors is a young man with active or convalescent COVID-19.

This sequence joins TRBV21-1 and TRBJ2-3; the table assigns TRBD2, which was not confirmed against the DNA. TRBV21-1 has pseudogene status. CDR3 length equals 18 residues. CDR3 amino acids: CASSNRGATSGDTDTQYF. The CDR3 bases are TGTGCCAGCAGCAATCGGGGAGCTACTAGCGGAGACACAGATACGCAGTATTTT.

The CDR3 sequence: CASSQDTGPVYEQYF. CDR3 in DNA: TGTGCCAGCAGCCAGGACACAGGGCCTGTCTACGAGCAGTACTTC. This rearrangement joins TRBV5-4 to TRBJ2-7; possibly TRBD1 for D (6 bases). Germline lookup yields CDR1 SGHNT and CDR2 YYREEE (reference sequence). V was pared by 4 bases and J by 3 bases, with 17 bases between. The CDR3 is 15 amino acids.

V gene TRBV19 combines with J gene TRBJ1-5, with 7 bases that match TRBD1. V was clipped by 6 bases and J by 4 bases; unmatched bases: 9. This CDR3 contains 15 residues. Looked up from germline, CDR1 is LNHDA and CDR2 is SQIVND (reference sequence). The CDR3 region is CASSLTGARNQPQHF. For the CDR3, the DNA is TGTGCCAGTAGCCTCACAGGGGCCCGAAATCAGCCCCAGCATTTT.

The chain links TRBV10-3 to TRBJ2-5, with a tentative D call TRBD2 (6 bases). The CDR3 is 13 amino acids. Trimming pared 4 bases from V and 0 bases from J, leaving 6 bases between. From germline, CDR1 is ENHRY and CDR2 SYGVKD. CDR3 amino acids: CAISGTNQETQYF. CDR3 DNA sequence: TGTGCCATCAGTGGGACTAACCAAGAGACCCAGTACTTC.

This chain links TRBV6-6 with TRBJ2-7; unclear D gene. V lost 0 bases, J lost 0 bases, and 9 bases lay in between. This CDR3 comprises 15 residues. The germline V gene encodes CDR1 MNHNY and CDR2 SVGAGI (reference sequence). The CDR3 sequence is CASSYSQASSYEQYF. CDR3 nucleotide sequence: TGTGCCAGCAGTTACTCACAAGCGAGCTCCTACGAGCAGTACTTC.

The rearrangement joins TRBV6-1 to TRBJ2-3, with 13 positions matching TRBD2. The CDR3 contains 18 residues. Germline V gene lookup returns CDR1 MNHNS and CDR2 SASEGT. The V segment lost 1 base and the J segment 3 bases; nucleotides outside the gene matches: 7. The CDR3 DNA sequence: TGTGCCAGCAGTGAAGGACTAGCGGGAGGCCCTGGAACAGATACGCAGTATTTT. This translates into CASSEGLAGGPGTDTQYF.

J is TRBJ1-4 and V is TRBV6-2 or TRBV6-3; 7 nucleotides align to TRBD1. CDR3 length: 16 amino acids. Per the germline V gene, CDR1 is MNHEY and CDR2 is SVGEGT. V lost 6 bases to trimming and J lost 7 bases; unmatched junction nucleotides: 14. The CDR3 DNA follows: TGTGCCAGCAGCATCCCCAGGAACAGGGGTAGTGAAAAACTGTTTTTT. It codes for CASSIPRNRGSEKLFF.

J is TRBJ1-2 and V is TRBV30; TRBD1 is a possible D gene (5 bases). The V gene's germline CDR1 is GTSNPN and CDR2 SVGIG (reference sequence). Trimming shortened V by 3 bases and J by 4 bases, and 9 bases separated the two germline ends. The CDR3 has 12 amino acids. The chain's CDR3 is CAWRGLSYGYTF. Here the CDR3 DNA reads TGTGCCTGGAGGGGACTTAGCTATGGCTACACCTTC. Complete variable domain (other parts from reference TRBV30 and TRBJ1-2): SQTIHQWPATLVQPVGSPLSLECTVEGTSNPNLYWYRQAAGRGLQLLFYSVGIGQISSEVPQNLSASRPQDRQFILSSKKLLLSDSGFYLCAWRGLSYGYTFGSGTRLTVV.

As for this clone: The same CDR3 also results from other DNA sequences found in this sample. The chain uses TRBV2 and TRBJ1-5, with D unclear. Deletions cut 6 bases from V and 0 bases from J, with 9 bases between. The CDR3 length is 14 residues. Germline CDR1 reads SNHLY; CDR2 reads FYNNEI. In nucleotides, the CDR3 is TGTGCCAGCAGCGGCGGATATAGCAATCAGCCCCAGCATTTT. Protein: CASSGGYSNQPQHF.

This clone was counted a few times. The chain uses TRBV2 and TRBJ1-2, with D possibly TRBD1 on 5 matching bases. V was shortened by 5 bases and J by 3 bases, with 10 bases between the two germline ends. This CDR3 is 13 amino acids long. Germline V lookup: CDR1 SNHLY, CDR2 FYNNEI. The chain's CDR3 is CASSPGMDYGYTF. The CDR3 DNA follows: TGTGCCAGCAGTCCAGGGATGGACTATGGCTACACCTTC.

The CDR3 region has the DNA TGTGCCAGCAGCTTAAGACAGGGGCACGACTATGGCTACACCTTC. This encodes CASSLRQGHDYGYTF. The chain recombines TRBV5-4 with TRBJ1-2; 8 bases fit TRBD1. V shed 2 bases and J 3 bases; nucleotides not matched to a gene: 6. The CDR3 runs 15 residues. The germline CDR1 and CDR2 sequences are SGHNT and YYREEE (reference sequence).

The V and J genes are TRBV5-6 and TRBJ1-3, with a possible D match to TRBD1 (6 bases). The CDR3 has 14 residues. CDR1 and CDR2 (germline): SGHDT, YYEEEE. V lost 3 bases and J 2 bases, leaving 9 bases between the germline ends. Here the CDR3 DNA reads TGTGCCAGCAGCTACGGACAGCCTGGAAACACCATATATTTT. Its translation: CASSYGQPGNTIYF.

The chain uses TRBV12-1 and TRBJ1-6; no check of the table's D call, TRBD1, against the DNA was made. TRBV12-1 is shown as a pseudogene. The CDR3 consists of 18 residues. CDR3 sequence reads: CASSPDRGLSSDYSPLHF. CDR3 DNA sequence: TGTGCCAGCAGCCCCGACAGGGGGCTATCCTCGGATTATTCACCCCTCCACTTT.

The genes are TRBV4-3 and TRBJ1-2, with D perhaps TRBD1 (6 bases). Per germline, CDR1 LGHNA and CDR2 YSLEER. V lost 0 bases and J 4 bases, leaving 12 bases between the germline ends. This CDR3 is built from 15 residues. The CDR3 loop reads CASSQEEGTTYGYTF. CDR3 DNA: TGCGCCAGCAGCCAAGAAGAGGGGACAACCTATGGCTACACCTTC.

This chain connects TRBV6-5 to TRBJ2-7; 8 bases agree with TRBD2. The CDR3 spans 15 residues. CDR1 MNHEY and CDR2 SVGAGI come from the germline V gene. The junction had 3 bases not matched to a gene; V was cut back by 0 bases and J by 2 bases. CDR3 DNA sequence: TGTGCCAGCAGTTACTCGGGAGCGGGAGCCTACGAGCAGTACTTC. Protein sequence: CASSYSGAGAYEQYF.

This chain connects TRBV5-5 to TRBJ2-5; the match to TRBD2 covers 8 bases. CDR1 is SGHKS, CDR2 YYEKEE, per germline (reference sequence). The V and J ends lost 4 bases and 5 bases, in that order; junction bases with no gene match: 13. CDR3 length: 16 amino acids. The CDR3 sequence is CASSPGGLAEEETQYF. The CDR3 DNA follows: TGTGCCAGCAGCCCGGGAGGGCTAGCGGAGGAGGAGACCCAGTACTTC. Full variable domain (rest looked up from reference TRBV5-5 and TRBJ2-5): DAGVTQSPTHLIKTRGQQVTLRCSPISGHKSVSWYQQVLGQGPQFIFQYYEKEERGRGNFPDRFSARQFPNYSSELNVNALLLGDSALYLCASSPGGLAEEETQYFGPGTRLLVL.

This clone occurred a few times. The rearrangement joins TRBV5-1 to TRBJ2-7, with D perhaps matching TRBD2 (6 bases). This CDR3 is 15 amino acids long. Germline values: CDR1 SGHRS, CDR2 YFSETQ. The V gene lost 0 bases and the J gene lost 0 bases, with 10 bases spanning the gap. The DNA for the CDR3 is TGCGCCAGCAGCTTGGCAGCGGGTAGCTCCTACGAGCAGTACTTC. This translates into CASSLAAGSSYEQYF.

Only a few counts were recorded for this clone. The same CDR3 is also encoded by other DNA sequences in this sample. The CDR3 here is CASSHRGEQYF. CDR3 nucleotides: TGTGCCAGCAGCCACCGCGGGGAGCAGTACTTC. The genes are TRBV3-1 (or the pseudogene TRBV3-2) and TRBJ2-7; TRBD2 is a possible D gene (5 bases). The germline V and J ends were trimmed by 3 bases and 7 bases, with 7 bases remaining between them. This CDR3 is built from 11 residues. Germline V CDR1 and CDR2: LGHDT, YNNKEL (reference sequence).

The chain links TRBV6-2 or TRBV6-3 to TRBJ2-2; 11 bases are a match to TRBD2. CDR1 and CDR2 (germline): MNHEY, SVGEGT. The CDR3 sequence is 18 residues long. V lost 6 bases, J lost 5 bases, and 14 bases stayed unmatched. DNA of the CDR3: TGTGCCAGCAGCCCTAGCGGGAGGTCCTTCTTTAGTACCGGGGAGCTGTTTTTT. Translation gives CASSPSGRSFFSTGELFF.

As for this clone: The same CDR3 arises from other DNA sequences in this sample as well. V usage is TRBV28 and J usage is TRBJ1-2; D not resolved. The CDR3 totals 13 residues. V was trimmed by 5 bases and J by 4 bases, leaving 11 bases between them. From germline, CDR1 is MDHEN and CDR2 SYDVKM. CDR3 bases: TGTGCCAGCAGTCCACCGGGAGGCTATGGCTACACCTTC. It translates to CASSPPGGYGYTF.

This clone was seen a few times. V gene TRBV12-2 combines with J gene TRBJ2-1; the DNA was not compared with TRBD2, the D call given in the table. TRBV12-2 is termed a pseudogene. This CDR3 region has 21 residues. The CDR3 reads CASRLAMSDSGGTLYFGEQFF. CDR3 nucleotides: TGTGCAAGTCGCTTAGCGATGTCGGATAGCGGGGGGACACTATACTTTGGTGAGCAGTTCTTC.

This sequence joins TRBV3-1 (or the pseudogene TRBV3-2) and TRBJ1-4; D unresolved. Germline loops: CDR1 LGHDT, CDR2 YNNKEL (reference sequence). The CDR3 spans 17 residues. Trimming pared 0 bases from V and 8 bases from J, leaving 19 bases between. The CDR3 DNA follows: TGTGCCAGCAGCCAAGAGACGTCTATCAAAAGGAGGGAAAAACTGTTTTTT. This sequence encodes CASSQETSIKRREKLFF.

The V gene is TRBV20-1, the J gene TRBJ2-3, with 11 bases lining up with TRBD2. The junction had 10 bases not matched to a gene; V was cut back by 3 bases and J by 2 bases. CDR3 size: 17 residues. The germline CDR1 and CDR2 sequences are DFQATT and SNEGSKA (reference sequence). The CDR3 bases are TGCAGTGCTAGTAAACTAGCGGGGGCCTACCTCACAGATACGCAGTATTTT. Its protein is CSASKLAGAYLTDTQYF.

CDR3: CASSLRGFGELFF. CDR3 coding DNA: TGTGCCAGCAGCCTACGAGGGTTCGGGGAGCTGTTTTTT. V is TRBV5-8 and J is TRBJ2-2; the D gene is possibly TRBD2 (5 bases). Germline CDR1 is SGHTS and CDR2 is YDEGEE. Trimming shortened V by 4 bases and J by 7 bases, and 11 bases separated the two germline ends. The CDR3 covers 13 residues.

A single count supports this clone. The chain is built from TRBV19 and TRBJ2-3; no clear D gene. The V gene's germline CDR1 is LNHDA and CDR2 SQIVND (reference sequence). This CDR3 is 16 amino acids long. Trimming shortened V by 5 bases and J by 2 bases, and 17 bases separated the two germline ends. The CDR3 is CASSDWQTEYTDTQYF. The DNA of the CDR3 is TGTGCCAGTAGTGATTGGCAGACTGAATACACAGATACGCAGTATTTT.

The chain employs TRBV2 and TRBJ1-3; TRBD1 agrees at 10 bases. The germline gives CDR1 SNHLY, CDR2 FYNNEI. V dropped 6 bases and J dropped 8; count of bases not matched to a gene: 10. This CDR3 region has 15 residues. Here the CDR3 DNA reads TGTGCCAGCAGCCCAAGGACAGGGGGAGTAGACACCATATATTTT. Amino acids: CASSPRTGGVDTIYF.

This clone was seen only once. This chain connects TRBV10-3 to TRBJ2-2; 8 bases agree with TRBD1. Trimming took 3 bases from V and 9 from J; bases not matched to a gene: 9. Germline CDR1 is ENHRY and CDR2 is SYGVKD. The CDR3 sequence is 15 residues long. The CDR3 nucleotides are TGTGCCATCAGTGACGGACAGGGAGGACGGTGGGAGCTGTTTTTT. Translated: CAISDGQGGRWELFF.

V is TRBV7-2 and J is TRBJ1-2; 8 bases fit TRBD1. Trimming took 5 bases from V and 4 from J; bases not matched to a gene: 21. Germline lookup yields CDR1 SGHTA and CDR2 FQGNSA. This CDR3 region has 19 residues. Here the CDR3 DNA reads TGTGCCAGCAGCGAGGGGCAGGGGGCATTCCCCAGAACTGCCTATGGCTACACCTTC. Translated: CASSEGQGAFPRTAYGYTF. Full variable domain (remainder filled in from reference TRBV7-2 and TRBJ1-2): GAGVSQSPSNKVTEKGKDVELRCDPISGHTALYWYRQSLGQGLEFLIYFQGNSAPDKSGLPSDRFSAERTGGSVSTLTIQRTQQEDSAVYLCASSEGQGAFPRTAYGYTFGSGTRLTVV.

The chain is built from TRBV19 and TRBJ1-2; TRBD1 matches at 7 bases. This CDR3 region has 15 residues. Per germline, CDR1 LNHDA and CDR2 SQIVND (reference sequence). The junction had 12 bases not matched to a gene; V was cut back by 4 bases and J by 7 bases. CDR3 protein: CASSTSGTAQSGYTF. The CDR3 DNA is TGTGCCAGTAGTACTTCCGGGACAGCCCAGTCTGGCTACACCTTC.

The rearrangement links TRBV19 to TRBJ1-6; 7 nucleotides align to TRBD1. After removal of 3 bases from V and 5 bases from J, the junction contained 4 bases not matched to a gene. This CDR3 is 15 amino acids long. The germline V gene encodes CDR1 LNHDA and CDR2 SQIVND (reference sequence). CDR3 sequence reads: CASSIQGVDNSPLHF. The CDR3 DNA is TGTGCCAGTAGTATCCAGGGGGTGGATAATTCACCCCTCCACTTT.

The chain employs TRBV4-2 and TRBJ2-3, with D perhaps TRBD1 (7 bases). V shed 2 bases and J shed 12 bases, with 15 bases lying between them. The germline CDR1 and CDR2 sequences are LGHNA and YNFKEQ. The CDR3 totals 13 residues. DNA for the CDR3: TGTGCCAGCAGCCAAAACCCGCAGGGGGGCCAGTATTTT. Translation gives CASSQNPQGGQYF.

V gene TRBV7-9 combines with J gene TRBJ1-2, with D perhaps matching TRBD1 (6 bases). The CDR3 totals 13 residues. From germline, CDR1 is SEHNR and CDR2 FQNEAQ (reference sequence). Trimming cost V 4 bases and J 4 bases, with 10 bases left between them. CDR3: CASSSTDSYGYTF. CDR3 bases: TGTGCCAGCAGCTCTACGGACAGCTATGGCTACACCTTC.